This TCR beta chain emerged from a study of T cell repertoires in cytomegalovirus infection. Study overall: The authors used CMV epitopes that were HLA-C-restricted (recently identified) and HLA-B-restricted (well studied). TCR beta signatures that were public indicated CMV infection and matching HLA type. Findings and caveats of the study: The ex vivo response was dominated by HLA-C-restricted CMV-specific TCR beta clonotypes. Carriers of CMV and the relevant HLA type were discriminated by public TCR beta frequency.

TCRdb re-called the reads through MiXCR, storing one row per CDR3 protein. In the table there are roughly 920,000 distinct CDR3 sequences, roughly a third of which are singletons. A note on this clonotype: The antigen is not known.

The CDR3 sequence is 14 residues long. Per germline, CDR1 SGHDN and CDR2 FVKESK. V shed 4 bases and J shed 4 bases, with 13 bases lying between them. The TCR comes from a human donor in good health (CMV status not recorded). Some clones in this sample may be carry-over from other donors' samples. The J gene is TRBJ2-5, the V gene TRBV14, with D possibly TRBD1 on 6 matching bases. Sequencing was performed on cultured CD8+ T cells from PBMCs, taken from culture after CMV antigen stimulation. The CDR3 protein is CASSRRQGTETQYF. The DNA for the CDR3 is TGTGCCAGCAGCCGTCGTCAGGGGACAGAGACCCAGTACTTC.